This T cell receptor beta chain is from a study of molecular identifiers for immune sequencing clone quantification (dated by TCRdb to the late 2010s). In the study overall: For a replicate experiment, the RNA from either approximately 20,000 or 100,000 naive CD8 T cells was divided into five aliquots, and four of those aliquots went on to sequencing. The study was a methods study using CD8 T cells to benchmark molecular-identifier clustering-based TCR repertoire sequencing (MIDCIRS) and TCR RNA copy counting.

Study-wide findings and limitations: When barcode sub-clustering was left out, chimeric consensus sequences inflated TCR diversity, with chimeras reaching as high as 47%. Naive libraries contained spiked-in Jurkat TCR RNA (approximately ten copies' worth), which is not part of the donor repertoire. Spiked-in Jurkat TCR RNA equal to a single cell's worth was reported to be detectable even within 1,100,000 naive CD8 T cells. In CMV-specific effector cells, over 98% of molecules were held by clones above 20 RNA copies, whereas under 1% of molecules were held by such clones in naive cells. Modeling gave 3 to 3.5 recovered TCR RNA copies per cell versus roughly 10 by digital PCR, implying around 30% capture efficiency. Highly expanded clone sizes could be underestimated if identical TCR molecules share a barcode.

There are 17 amino acids in the CDR3, from cysteine to phenylalanine inclusive. Only the CDR3 DNA is retained, 51 bases long and in frame from the first base. CDR1 and CDR2, per the germline V gene, are SGHRS and YFSETQ. Trimmed from V: 3 bases; trimmed from J: 4 bases; junction bases lacking a gene match: 9. Libraries of naive CD8 T cells were generated from roughly 20,000 to 1,000,000 sorted cells, with 10%, 30% or 50% of the purified RNA used. Naive CD8 T cells were FACS-sorted as CD8+CD4-CCR7+CD45RA+ on a BD FACSAria II into RLT Plus buffer. Approximately 9 TCR copies' worth of Jurkat RNA were spiked into roughly 17,000-1,100,000 naive CD8 T cell samples to test detection sensitivity. Enrichment of CD8 T cells was performed with RosetteSep CD8+ T Cell Enrichment Cocktail and Ficoll-Paque, after which ACK red cell lysis was carried out. For this clonotype: Its antigen is currently not known. The record has no base qualities; no much larger clone is one base away.

Library creation used PCR. TCRdb records Illumina HiSeq 4000 as the sequencer. Bulk TCR libraries were prepared as previously described, using TCR primers listed in Table S5. Purification of total RNA was performed with the Qiagen AllPrep DNA/RNA kit. Before analysis, reads from multiple sequencing runs of the same library were pooled. Per the source publication's procedure: Reads were retained only if an exact TCR constant sequence was present, and the retained reads were trimmed to 150 nt and grouped according to their 12-nt molecular barcodes. Within each barcode group, reads were sub-clustered at a 15% Levenshtein threshold, and quality-weighted consensus sequences were built per RNA molecule. Non-functional sequences were excluded, and lower-count sequences lying one edit away from another sequence were also excluded. On the basis of fitting two negative binomial distributions, barcode sub-clusters with fewer than 20% of the maximum read count were discarded. TCRdb itself trimmed the public reads at Q25 with fastp, ran MiXCR and retained productive beta chains. Every entry covers one CDR3 protein and lists the most common genes and DNA from its rows. The authors' filters were not applied to this entry. This sample comprises 300,000 to 400,000 distinct CDR3 sequences, roughly a fifth of them detected only once. The top ten constitute over 0.7% of the sample.

This TCR came from a human donor in good health. Some libraries in this study had Jurkat cell RNA spiked in. The receptor chain draws on TRBV5-1 and TRBJ2-7; 14 junctional bases match TRBD2. Sample: naive CD8+ T cells from blood, with Jurkat cell RNA spiked in. The cell subset or site label on this specimen signifies: FACS-sorted CD8+CD4-CCR7+CD45RA+ naive T cells. Read as DNA, the sequence is TGCGCCAGCAGCTCGCCGGGACTAGCGGGAGCGATTTACGAGCAGTACTTC. Its protein product is CASSSPGLAGAIYEQYF.